This paragraph covers one T cell receptor (beta chain) sequence. Germline V gene lookup returns CDR1 SEHNR and CDR2 FQNEAQ (reference sequence). Between the trimmed V and J ends, which lost 2 bases and 13 bases, there was a span of 12 bases. The CDR3 extends over 13 amino acids. This specimen belongs to a study of T cell responses to AZD1222 COVID-19 vaccine. TCRdb's copy holds only in-frame clones and misses some; the assay was immunoSEQ multiplex PCR. The sample has approximately 140,000 clones; about 90% are singletons. This specimen was peripheral blood, taken on day 0 of AZD1222 vaccination. The sequence was collected from an adult in good health. This chain connects TRBV7-9 to TRBJ1-6; D call uncertain. CDR3 sequence reads: CASSLSPQFPLHF. Written as DNA, the CDR3 is TGTGCCAGCAGCTTAAGCCCGCAGTTTCCCCTCCACTTT. Together with reference TRBV7-9 and TRBJ1-6, the CDR3 gives the full variable domain: DTGVSQNPRHKITKRGQNVTFRCDPISEHNRLYWYRQTLGQGPEFLTYFQNEAQLEKSRLLSDRFSAERPKGSFSTLEIQRTEQGDSAMYLCASSLSPQFPLHFGNGTRLTVT.